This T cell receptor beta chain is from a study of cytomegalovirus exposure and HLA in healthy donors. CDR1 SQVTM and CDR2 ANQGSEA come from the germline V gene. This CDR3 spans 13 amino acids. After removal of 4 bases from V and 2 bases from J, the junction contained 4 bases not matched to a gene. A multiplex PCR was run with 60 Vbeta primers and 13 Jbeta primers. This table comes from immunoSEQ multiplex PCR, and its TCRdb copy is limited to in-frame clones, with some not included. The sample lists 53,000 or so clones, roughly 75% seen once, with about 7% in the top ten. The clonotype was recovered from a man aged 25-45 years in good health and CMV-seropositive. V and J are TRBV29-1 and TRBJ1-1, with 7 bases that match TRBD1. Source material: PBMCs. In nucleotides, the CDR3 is TGCAGCGTTGTGACAGGGAGTAACACTGAAGCTTTCTTT. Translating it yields CSVVTGSNTEAFF.